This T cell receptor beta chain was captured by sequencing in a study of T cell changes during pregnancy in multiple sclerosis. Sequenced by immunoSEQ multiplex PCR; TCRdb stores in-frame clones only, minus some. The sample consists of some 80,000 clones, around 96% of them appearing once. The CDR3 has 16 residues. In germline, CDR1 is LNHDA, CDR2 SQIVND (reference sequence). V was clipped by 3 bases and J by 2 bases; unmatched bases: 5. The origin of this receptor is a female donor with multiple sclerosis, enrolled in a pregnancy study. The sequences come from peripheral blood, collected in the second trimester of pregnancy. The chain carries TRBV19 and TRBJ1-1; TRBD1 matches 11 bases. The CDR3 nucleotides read TGTGCCAGTAGTATCGGACAGGGGGCCGTCAACACTGAAGCTTTCTTT. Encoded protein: CASSIGQGAVNTEAFF. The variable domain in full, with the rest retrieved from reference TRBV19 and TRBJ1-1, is DGGITQSPKYLFRKEGQNVTLSCEQNLNHDAMYWYRQDPGQGLRLIYYSQIVNDFQKGDIAEGYSVSREKKESFPLTVTSAQKNPTAFYLCASSIGQGAVNTEAFFGQGTRLTVV.